The subject of this entry is one T cell receptor (beta chain). Survey-level resolution applied to immunoSEQ assay v3.0. Repertoires were generated with immunoSEQ multiplex PCR, while TCRdb's copy carries only in-frame clones and drops some. The sample records tens of thousands of clones, about 80% being singletons. V lost 6 bases to trimming and J lost 1 base, with 10 bases between them. Germline values: CDR1 KGHSH, CDR2 LQKENI. CDR3 length equals 15 residues. The source of the sample is a study of long-term antiretroviral therapy in people with HIV. The origin of this receptor is a woman between 40 and 50 years old with HIV. The source was unsorted PBMCs, collected 1.1 years before starting antiretroviral therapy. The V and J genes are TRBV18 and TRBJ2-6; the D is unclear. CDR3 DNA sequence: TGTGCCAGCTCGCCCGACCGGTCTGGGGCCAACGTCCTGACTTTC. Encoded protein: CASSPDRSGANVLTF.